Shown below are 3 T cell receptor beta chains from a single sample sequenced in a study of T cell responses to AZD1222 COVID-19 vaccine. Assay: immunoSEQ multiplex PCR; the TCRdb copy retains only in-frame clones and omits some. The repertoire consists of about 46,000 clones, with about 90% occurring once and the leading ten covering roughly 1.1%. Here the sequenced sample was peripheral blood, taken 28 days after the second AZD1222 dose. Receptors were obtained from an adult who received the AZD1222 COVID-19 vaccine.

The chain is built from TRBV2 and TRBJ1-2; 8 nucleotides align to TRBD1. The germline V gene encodes CDR1 SNHLY and CDR2 FYNNEI. Trimming cost V 5 bases and J 3 bases; bases outside gene matches: 2. CDR3 length: 13 residues. The CDR3 region is CASSLTGDYGYTF. Written as DNA, the CDR3 is TGTGCCAGCAGTTTGACAGGGGACTATGGCTACACCTTC.

This chain connects TRBV3-1 (or the pseudogene TRBV3-2) to TRBJ2-2; D might be TRBD2 (6 bases). V was pared by 0 bases and J by 4 bases, with 15 bases between. Per the germline V gene, CDR1 is LGHDT and CDR2 is YNNKEL (reference sequence). This CDR3 has 17 amino acids. Written as DNA, the CDR3 is TGTGCCAGCAGCCAAGATCTAAGACTAGAGGGCACCGGGGAGCTGTTTTTT. It yields the protein CASSQDLRLEGTGELFF.

The rearrangement links TRBV5-1 to TRBJ2-7; 12 positions match TRBD2. CDR3 length: 16 amino acids. J gave up 5 bases and V 5 bases, and 11 bases lay outside the gene matches. The V gene's germline CDR1 is SGHRS and CDR2 YFSETQ. CDR3 sequence: CASSRTSGAAFDEQYF. The CDR3 DNA sequence: TGCGCCAGCAGTCGGACTAGCGGGGCCGCTTTTGACGAGCAGTACTTC.